The clone carrying this TCR beta chain was observed a few times. The data are from a study of cytomegalovirus exposure and HLA in healthy donors. 13 Jbeta primers and 60 Vbeta primers were used for the PCR. The repertoire was sequenced with immunoSEQ multiplex PCR; TCRdb's copy has only in-frame clones and lacks some. The repertoire holds about 170,000 clones, with 72% as singletons. V gave up 6 bases and J gave up 11 bases, with 13 bases separating them. The CDR3 covers 11 residues. CDR1 MNHNS and CDR2 SASEGT come from the germline V gene. The sequenced material came from PBMCs. The receptor was derived from a human donor in good health. This chain uses TRBV6-1 with TRBJ1-1; possibly TRBD1 for D (6 bases). This CDR3 reads CASSHRVEAFF. CDR3 coding DNA: TGTGCCAGCAGCCACAGGGTGGAGGCTTTCTTT.